This T cell receptor (beta chain) originates from a study of blood T cell repertoires in COVID-19. Overall study: Spain, Italy and the United States supplied samples that represented acute and convalescent COVID-19.

Per the study methods: Amplification of reference gene primers provided the estimated nucleated cell counts. Sequencing used immunoSEQ multiplex PCR; TCRdb keeps in-frame clones, though not all of them. V, J and clone size are taken as reported in that table, and D and trimming were inferred from the DNA itself. The sample yields about 220,000 clones, 75% to 85% seen once. CDR3 length equals 15 residues. Germline loops: CDR1 MGHRA, CDR2 YSYEKL. V shed 3 bases, J shed 8 bases, and the junction held 10 bases outside the gene matches. The Seattle patients, enrolled during active infection, were followed longitudinally.

The chain employs TRBV4-1 and TRBJ1-2; 9 bases fit TRBD1. What was sequenced was peripheral blood. The source of this sequence is an elderly woman with COVID-19, enrolled during active disease. The CDR3 is CASSQGQGINSGYTF. DNA of the CDR3: TGCGCCAGCAGCCAGGGACAGGGTATCAACTCGGGCTACACCTTC.